This is a list of T cell receptor beta chains from one sample in a study of T cell responses to AZD1222 COVID-19 vaccine. The data were produced by immunoSEQ multiplex PCR, yet TCRdb's version contains in-frame clones alone and is incomplete. Altogether about 180,000 clones are present, about 89% being singletons, with the ten largest covering approximately 1.6%. The source was peripheral blood, collected on day 0 of AZD1222 vaccination. The receptor source for this set is an adult in good health. The CDR3 runs from the conserved cysteine through the conserved F or W. D genes are given only for firm matches. Size is stated for part of the rows, as once, few or many counts, or as a class when the clone is expanded.

clone_size	v_call	d_call	j_call	cdr3_nt	cdr3_aa
.	TRBV28	.	TRBJ1-2	TGTGCCAGCAGTCGGACCCAACGGAGCTATGGCTACACCTTC	CASSRTQRSYGYTF
.	TRBV4-2	.	TRBJ1-4	TGTGCCAGCAGCCAAGATCCCAGGACAACAACTAATGAAAAACTGTTTTTT	CASSQDPRTTTNEKLFF
.	TRBV27	TRBD1	TRBJ1-5	TGTGCCAGCAGCTACAACAGGGGGGGTGGGCCCCAGCATTTT	CASSYNRGGGPQHF
.	TRBV3-1/TRBV3-2	TRBD2	TRBJ2-7	TGTGCCAGCAGCCAAGAAGGGCTAGCGGGTCTGGGGGCTCACGAGCAGTACTTC	CASSQEGLAGLGAHEQYF
.	TRBV30	TRBD2	TRBJ2-5	TGTGCCTGGAGGAAAGCTAGCGGGGAAGAGACCCAGTACTTC	CAWRKASGEETQYF
.	TRBV4-1	.	TRBJ2-7	TGCGCCAGCAGCCAAGACCCGACTTATAGCTACGAGCAGTACTTC	CASSQDPTYSYEQYF
many	TRBV29-1	TRBD2	TRBJ2-7	TGCAGCGTCGTTAGCGGGATTCAACAGTACTTC	CSVVSGIQQYF
.	TRBV28	.	TRBJ1-1	TGTGCCAGCAGTTTGAGAGTAAACACTGAAGCTTTCTTT	CASSLRVNTEAFF
.	TRBV2	.	TRBJ1-1	TGTGCCAGCAGTGAGCAGGGAGTGAACACTGAAGCTTTCTTT	CASSEQGVNTEAFF
.	TRBV5-1	.	TRBJ1-6	TGCGCCAGCAGCTTGATGTCGGTGGGCTCCTATAATTCACCCCTCCACTTT	CASSLMSVGSYNSPLHF
.	TRBV6-4	.	TRBJ2-5	TGTGCCAGCAGTGAGGGCCCCTCGGAGACCCAGTACTTC	CASSEGPSETQYF
.	TRBV7-2	.	TRBJ2-7	TGTGCCAGCAGCTCCCAGAGTACTCCAAACTACGAGCAGTACTTC	CASSSQSTPNYEQYF
.	TRBV7-9	.	TRBJ1-2	TGTGCCAGCAGCTTAGAAGTCACGGGGCTAGGTGGCTACACCTTC	CASSLEVTGLGGYTF
few	TRBV7-3	.	TRBJ2-2	TGTGCCAGCAGCTTCACCCCGGGAAGGGGCGTCGGGGAGCTGTTTTTT	CASSFTPGRGVGELFF
.	TRBV5-6	TRBD1	TRBJ2-5	TGTGCCAGCAGCGTGGACAGGAAAGAGACCCAGTACTTC	CASSVDRKETQYF
.	TRBV7-8	.	TRBJ1-4	TGTGCCAGCAAAAGAGAAGGACCCGCCGCAGGAAAACTGTTTTTT	CASKREGPAAGKLFF
.	TRBV3-1/TRBV3-2	TRBD2	TRBJ2-5	TGTGCCAGCAGCCAAGACGCAGCGGGAGTACGAACGACCCAGTACTTC	CASSQDAAGVRTTQYF
.	TRBV29-1	.	TRBJ1-2	TGCAGCATCGACGGAAACTATGGCTACACCTTC	CSIDGNYGYTF
few	TRBV9	TRBD1	TRBJ1-1	TGTGCCAGCAGCGAGGGACAGGGGTGGACTGAAGCTTTCTTT	CASSEGQGWTEAFF
.	TRBV5-4	.	TRBJ2-7	TGTGCCAGCAGCTTGGACGGGCCACCCTACGAGCAGTACTTC	CASSLDGPPYEQYF
few	TRBV28	TRBD1	TRBJ1-4	TGTGCCAGCAGCCAGGGACAGGGAACTAATGAAAAACTGTTTTTT	CASSQGQGTNEKLFF
once	TRBV6-6	TRBD1	TRBJ1-5	TGTGCCAGCAGCGTACAGGGGGCGGGACAGCCCCAGCATTTT	CASSVQGAGQPQHF
once	TRBV28	TRBD1	TRBJ2-4	TGTGCCAGCAGCCCGACCGGGACAGGGAAAAACATTCAGTACTTC	CASSPTGTGKNIQYF
.	TRBV4-2	.	TRBJ2-7	TGTGCCAGCAGCCAAGAATGGGATAGCTCCTACGAGCAGTACTTC	CASSQEWDSSYEQYF
.	TRBV28	.	TRBJ1-5	TGTGCCAGCACCTCCCCTCCCCGGGTGTCAGGCAATCAGCCCCAGCATTTT	CASTSPPRVSGNQPQHF
.	TRBV24-1	TRBD1	TRBJ2-1	TGTGCCACCAGTGATTCCGGGACAGCCGCATACAATGAGCAGTTCTTC	CATSDSGTAAYNEQFF
.	TRBV9	.	TRBJ1-6	TGTGCCAGCAGCGTAGGGACGGCATATAATTCACCCCTCCACTTT	CASSVGTAYNSPLHF
few	TRBV15	.	TRBJ2-1	TGTGCCACCAGCAGAGATGAAGCATTCGGGCAGTTCTTC	CATSRDEAFGQFF
.	TRBV5-4	.	TRBJ1-3	TGTGCCAGCAGCTTGGATGGGGGGCGCACTGGAAACACCATATATTTT	CASSLDGGRTGNTIYF
.	TRBV5-1	.	TRBJ2-2	TGCGCCAGCAGCTTGGACGACATCCGACCCGGTACCGGGGAGCTGTTTTTT	CASSLDDIRPGTGELFF
.	TRBV7-9	.	TRBJ2-5	TGTGCCAGCAGCCCCGTATCAACTTCTAGCGAGACCCAGTACTTC	CASSPVSTSSETQYF
.	TRBV6-8	.	TRBJ2-1	TGTGCCAGCAGTCCACGGGTTTTGGAGCAGTTCTTC	CASSPRVLEQFF
once	TRBV5-6	TRBD2	TRBJ2-1	TGTGCCAGCAGCTCTCCACTAGCGGGAGGGTCCTACAATGAGCAGTTCTTC	CASSSPLAGGSYNEQFF
.	TRBV2	.	TRBJ1-1	TGTGCCAGCATGGTTGGGGGGACTGAAGCTTTCTTT	CASMVGGTEAFF
.	TRBV28	TRBD1	TRBJ1-1	TGTGCCAGCAGTCCCTGGACAGGGCCGAACGGTGAAGCTTTCTTT	CASSPWTGPNGEAFF
.	TRBV28	.	TRBJ2-7	TGTGCCAGCAGTTTATGGGGGAATCACGAGCAGTACTTC	CASSLWGNHEQYF
.	TRBV3-1/TRBV3-2	.	TRBJ1-6	TGTGCCAGCAGCCAAGGACAGCGATCCTATAATTCACCCCTCCACTTT	CASSQGQRSYNSPLHF
few	TRBV10-3	.	TRBJ1-2	TGTGCCATCAGTGTCCAGGGGTTACCTAACTATGGCTACACCTTC	CAISVQGLPNYGYTF
once	TRBV4-3	TRBD2	TRBJ2-3	TGCGCCAGCAGCCAAAGGACTAGCGGGAGAAATAGAGATACGCAGTATTTT	CASSQRTSGRNRDTQYF
.	TRBV5-6	.	TRBJ1-6	TGTGCCAGCAGCTTAATAATCCCAGATTCACCCCTCCACTTT	CASSLIIPDSPLHF
.	TRBV4-2	.	TRBJ2-7	TGTGCCAGCAGCCAACCTCGGGGTTCGGGCTACGAGCAGTACTTC	CASSQPRGSGYEQYF
.	TRBV11-2	TRBD2	TRBJ2-1	TGTGCCAGCAGCTTAGATAGCTCCAGCGGGGGGGCCTTTGAGCAGTTCTTC	CASSLDSSSGGAFEQFF
.	TRBV28	TRBD1	TRBJ1-2	TGTGCCAGCAGTTCCGGGACAGGGAGTGGCTACACCTTC	CASSSGTGSGYTF
few	TRBV7-6	.	TRBJ1-2	TGTGCCAGCAGCTTAGCGGGGGGGAATGGCTACACCTTC	CASSLAGGNGYTF
.	TRBV19	.	TRBJ1-5	TGTGCCAGTAGTATGGGACCCTTGTTCAATCAGCCCCAGCATTTT	CASSMGPLFNQPQHF